A selection of T cell receptor beta chains follows, all from one sample in a study of cytomegalovirus exposure and HLA in healthy donors. Produced via immunoSEQ multiplex PCR; TCRdb's table is partial and in-frame only. The table records tens of thousands of clones, around 80% of them present only once. The sample consisted of PBMCs. The receptors come from a male donor in good health and CMV-seropositive. Each CDR3 is given with its conserved first and last residue. Each record gives: CDR3 protein, J gene, V gene.

CDR3: CASSPPPGLAGGPSYEQYF; J: TRBJ2-7; V: TRBV7-2
CDR3: CASSDLGLAGGPETQYF; J: TRBJ2-5; V: TRBV2
CDR3: CSVGGETSYEQYF; J: TRBJ2-7; V: TRBV29-1
CDR3: CASSESGRVGEQYF; J: TRBJ2-7; V: TRBV9
CDR3: CASSERDGNEKLFF; J: TRBJ1-4; V: TRBV5-1
CDR3: CASSSPNNRGGSGRMYF; J: TRBJ2-7; V: TRBV5-4
CDR3: CASSLATGSPSAAFF; J: TRBJ1-1; V: TRBV7-9
CDR3: CAGGVPGSGRYTQYF; J: TRBJ2-3; V: TRBV7-9
CDR3: CASSLWDSRKTQAFF; J: TRBJ1-1; V: TRBV28
CDR3: CASSEYRRVGTGELFF; J: TRBJ2-2; V: TRBV6-1
CDR3: CASSNAVAGASNTGELFF; J: TRBJ2-2; V: TRBV6-4
CDR3: CATGLAGGFDEQYF; J: TRBJ2-7; V: TRBV28
CDR3: CASRLFPGLTPGEQYF; J: TRBJ2-7; V: TRBV28
CDR3: CASSLGQDYEQYF; J: TRBJ2-7; V: TRBV7-9
CDR3: CASSAPPYEQYF; J: TRBJ2-7; V: TRBV28
CDR3: CASSEGWAGGYYEQYF; J: TRBJ2-7; V: TRBV2
CDR3: CASSQEGLGEAFF; J: TRBJ1-1; V: TRBV19
CDR3: CASSLGGGTGELFF; J: TRBJ2-2; V: TRBV5-1
CDR3: CASSGQGGTDTQYF; J: TRBJ2-3; V: TRBV6-4
CDR3: CASSDGRERGEQFF; J: TRBJ2-1; V: TRBV6-4
CDR3: CASSTGRTGVEDTQYF; J: TRBJ2-3; V: TRBV19
CDR3: CASSLRTGMRTEAFF; J: TRBJ1-1; V: TRBV7-2
CDR3: CASSEASGQGNQPQHF; J: TRBJ1-5; V: TRBV2
CDR3: CASLTSSQPQHF; J: TRBJ1-5; V: TRBV28
CDR3: CASSAGRDEQFF; J: TRBJ2-1; V: TRBV5-1
CDR3: CATKEQGGIPAKLFF; J: TRBJ1-4; V: TRBV5-4
CDR3: CASSERSGLGYTF; J: TRBJ1-2; V: TRBV6-1
CDR3: CASSRTSGSLEQYF; J: NA; V: TRBV5-4
CDR3: CASGRGAGGPEETQYF; J: TRBJ2-5; V: TRBV9
CDR3: CASSFLGQDTDTQYF; J: TRBJ2-3; V: TRBV27
CDR3: CAISKHPTSGKDEQYF; J: TRBJ2-7; V: TRBV10-3
CDR3: CASSRATGTSRETQYF; J: TRBJ2-5; V: TRBV11-2
CDR3: CASSQLAGKSDNEQFF; J: TRBJ2-1; V: TRBV4-2
CDR3: CASSTQGSGNEQFF; J: TRBJ2-1; V: TRBV19
CDR3: CASSRGRGHEQFF; J: TRBJ2-1; V: TRBV4-3